The sequence of this TCR beta chain was determined in a study of blood T cell repertoires in COVID-19. This CDR3 is 17 amino acids long. Germline CDR1 and CDR2: SGHVS and FQNEAQ. The germline V and J ends were trimmed by 5 bases and 1 base, with 18 bases remaining between them. Libraries were prepared by immunoSEQ multiplex PCR; TCRdb keeps only in-frame clonotypes and omits some of them. The repertoire holds roughly 400,000 clones, with approximately 90% as singletons. Input material: PBMCs or T cells enriched from blood (not recorded which). The TCR was taken from a woman aged 18-29 years who had been exposed to COVID-19. J is TRBJ1-3 and V is TRBV7-8, with a weak D call TRBD1 (6 bases). DNA of the CDR3: TGTGCCAGCAGCCCTAAGACAGGTCTTCAGTCTGGAAACACCATATATTTT. This sequence encodes CASSPKTGLQSGNTIYF.